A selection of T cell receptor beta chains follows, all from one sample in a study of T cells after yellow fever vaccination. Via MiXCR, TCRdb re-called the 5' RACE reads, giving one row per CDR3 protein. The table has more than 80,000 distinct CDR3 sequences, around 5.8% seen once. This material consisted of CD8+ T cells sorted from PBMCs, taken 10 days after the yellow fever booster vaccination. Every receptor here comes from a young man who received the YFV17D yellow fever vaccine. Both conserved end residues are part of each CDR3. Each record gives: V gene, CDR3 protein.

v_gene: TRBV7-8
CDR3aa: CASSLEVWPSTDTQYF

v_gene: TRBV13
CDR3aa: CASSRMNTEAFF

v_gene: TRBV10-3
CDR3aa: CAISVRTFYEQYF

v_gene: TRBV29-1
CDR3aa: CSVVPLGQGKETQYF

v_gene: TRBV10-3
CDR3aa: CAISPRAENTGELFF

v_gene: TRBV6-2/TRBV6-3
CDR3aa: CASSYGRAEAFF

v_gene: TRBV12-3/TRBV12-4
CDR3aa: CASSSVLDRADTEAFF

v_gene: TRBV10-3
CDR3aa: CAISESGGFSNQPQHF

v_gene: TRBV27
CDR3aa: CASNERGLDEQFF

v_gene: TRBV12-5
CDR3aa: CASGLGGQTYEQYF

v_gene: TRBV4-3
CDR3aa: CASSAGTARYNEQFF

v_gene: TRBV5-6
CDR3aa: CASSLWQGLLMNTEAFF

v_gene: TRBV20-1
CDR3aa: CSARFVASGYSGEQFF

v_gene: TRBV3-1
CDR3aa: CASSQAREVGETQYF

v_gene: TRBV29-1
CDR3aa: CSVEDEGTGAPYGYTF

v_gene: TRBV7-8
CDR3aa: CASSLGDRGPYEQYF

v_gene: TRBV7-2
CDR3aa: CASSYRLAGTGELFF

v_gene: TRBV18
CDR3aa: CASSPVPGSPYEQYF

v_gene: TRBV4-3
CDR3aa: CASSQDTRVGQPQHF

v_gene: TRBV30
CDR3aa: CAWSRTGSEQYF

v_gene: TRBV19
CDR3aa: CASSDLGSNQPQHF

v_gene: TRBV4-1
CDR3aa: CASSQDPARQGRGEQYF

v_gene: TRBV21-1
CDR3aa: CASSHPGTTLTGELFF

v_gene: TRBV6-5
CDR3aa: CASSYTIRGKDGYTF

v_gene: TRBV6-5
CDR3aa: CASSYSPGYTEAFF

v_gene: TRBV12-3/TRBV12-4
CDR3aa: CASSLGGGFSYNEQFF

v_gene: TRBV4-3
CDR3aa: CASSQATGGNYGYTF

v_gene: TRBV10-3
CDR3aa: CAISEGTGGIEKLFF